One sample yielded the 24 T cell receptor beta chains listed below, sequenced in a study of neurological immune-mediated disorders. Time point meaning: longitudinal time-point 1 (baseline). TCRdb used MiXCR to reprocess the 5' RACE reads, holding one entry per CDR3 protein. Of tens of thousands of distinct CDR3 sequences listed, roughly 13% are singletons. The sequencing input was PBMCs. Receptor source: a female donor with HTLV-1-associated myelopathy (HAM/TSP).

This clonotype was seen ten or more times. The chain uses TRBV28 and TRBJ2-6, with a tentative D call TRBD1 (6 bases). V lost 4 bases and J lost 2, with 9 bases in between. The germline V gene encodes CDR1 MDHEN and CDR2 SYDVKM. CDR3 length: 15 amino acids. CDR3 sequence: CASSSQGTGANVLTF. CDR3 nucleotides: TGTGCCAGCAGTTCCCAGGGGACTGGGGCCAACGTCCTGACTTTC.

This clonotype was picked up many times. The rearrangement uses TRBV29-1 and TRBJ1-2; D call uncertain. The CDR3 length is 13 residues. V was trimmed by 6 bases and J by 0 bases, leaving 11 bases between them. From germline, CDR1 is SQVTM and CDR2 ANQGSEA. In DNA form, the CDR3 reads TGCAGCGTCCCCACCCCGTCTAACTATGGCTACACCTTC. Protein sequence: CSVPTPSNYGYTF.

There are many counts of this clonotype. V is TRBV5-1 and J is TRBJ1-3, with D possibly matching TRBD1 (5 bases). This CDR3 has 13 residues. Deletions cut 4 bases from V and 7 bases from J, with 12 bases between. Germline V gene sequence: CDR1 SGHRS, CDR2 YFSETQ. DNA of the CDR3: TGCGCCAGCAGCACCGGACAAGGGAACACCATATATTTT. It specifies CASSTGQGNTIYF.

This clonotype was detected many times. V is TRBV12-3 or TRBV12-4 and J is TRBJ1-1; D unresolved. The CDR3 runs to 13 residues. Trimming removed 1 base from V and 5 bases from J, with 8 bases in between. The CDR3 DNA is TGTGCCAGCAGTTTAGGGAGTTCAACTGAAGCTTTCTTT. Its protein product is CASSLGSSTEAFF.

This clonotype was detected ten times or more. This rearrangement joins TRBV11-3 to TRBJ2-2, with D uncertain. The CDR3 extends over 13 amino acids. Germline CDR1 and CDR2: SGHNT and YENEEA. The V end was cut by 5 bases, the J end by 2 bases, with 6 bases between. For the CDR3, the DNA is TGTGCCAGCAGCCCCGGCAACACCGGGGAGCTGTTTTTT. It yields the protein CASSPGNTGELFF.

This clonotype was observed at least ten times. This chain joins TRBV5-8 and TRBJ2-3; 7 bases match TRBD1. Germline CDR1 reads SGHTS; CDR2 reads YDEGEE. Germline trimming cut 8 bases from V and 0 bases from J; bases unmatched to any gene: 12. The CDR3 length is 16 residues. CDR3 nucleotide sequence: TGTGCCAGTCCGGACAGGTTGGAGGTTAGCACAGATACGCAGTATTTT. It specifies CASPDRLEVSTDTQYF.

This clonotype has ten or more counts. The V call is TRBV6-6, the J call TRBJ1-1, with unresolved D. CDR1 and CDR2 from the germline V gene are MNHNY and SVGAGI (reference sequence). The CDR3 covers 13 residues. The V gene lost 2 bases and the J gene lost 2 bases, with 6 bases spanning the gap. CDR3 protein: CASSYNRNTEAFF. The DNA for the CDR3 is TGTGCCAGCAGTTACAACCGAAACACTGAAGCTTTCTTT.

This clonotype has a count of ten or more. This sequence joins TRBV5-1 and TRBJ2-5; 11 bases are a match to TRBD1. The V segment lost 2 bases and the J segment 4 bases; nucleotides outside the gene matches: 7. The germline V gene has CDR1 SGHRS and CDR2 YFSETQ. The CDR3 contains 16 residues. For the CDR3, the DNA is TGCGCCAGCAGCTTCGGATCCGGGACAGGGGGAGAGACCCAGTACTTC. Translated: CASSFGSGTGGETQYF.

Remarks on this clonotype: Just one base apart from a much larger clone, this may be a read error. The rearrangement uses TRBV6-2 or TRBV6-3 and TRBJ1-5; D unclear. CDR3 length equals 15 residues. CDR1 and CDR2 from the germline V gene are MNHEY and SVGEGT. This CDR3 is CASSPGRISNQPQNF. Here the CDR3 DNA reads TGTGCCAGCAGTCCCGGACGGATTAGCAATCAGCCCCAGAATTTT.

This clonotype was observed many times. The chain combines TRBV5-1 with TRBJ2-7, with 15 nucleotides matching TRBD2. There are 16 residues in the CDR3. J lost 8 bases, V lost 4 bases, and 10 bases had no gene match. Germline V CDR1 and CDR2: SGHRS, YFSETQ. CDR3 residues: CASSPPGLAGGPQQYF. The CDR3 DNA reads TGCGCCAGCAGCCCCCCGGGACTAGCGGGGGGCCCACAGCAGTACTTC.

The genes are TRBV3-1 and TRBJ2-2, with D perhaps TRBD1 (5 bases). Germline-derived CDR1 and CDR2 are LGHDT and YNNKEL (reference sequence). Trimming removed 0 bases at V and 9 bases at J, with 20 bases between. This CDR3 is 17 amino acids long. CDR3 sequence (DNA): TGTGCCAGCAGCCAAGATCTAGGGGTCCGGAGTACCAGGGAGCTGTTTTTT. Its protein product is CASSQDLGVRSTRELFF.

This clonotype was seen ten or more times. The rearrangement links TRBV27 to TRBJ2-2; D is perhaps TRBD1 or TRBD2 (6 bases each). In germline, CDR1 is MNHEY, CDR2 SMNVEV (reference sequence). The CDR3 runs to 15 residues. V lost 5 bases and J lost 7, with 17 bases in between. In DNA, the CDR3 is TGTGCCAGCAGTCCGGCGTGGGGGGCGGGCGGGGAGCTGTTTTTT. Translation gives CASSPAWGAGGELFF.

The chain recombines TRBV6-2 or TRBV6-3 with TRBJ2-1, with a tentative D call TRBD2 (6 bases). CDR1 is MNHEY, CDR2 SVGEGT, per germline. The CDR3 sequence is 11 residues long. Trimming took 11 bases from V and 8 from J, leaving 13 bases between them. This CDR3 reads CAGGVGDEQFF. DNA of the CDR3: TGTGCCGGCGGGGTGGGGGATGAGCAGTTCTTC.

This clonotype occurred many times. The V call is TRBV7-9, the J call TRBJ2-1; 8 bases map to TRBD2. Germline V gene lookup returns CDR1 SEHNR and CDR2 FQNEAQ (reference sequence). V lost 6 bases, J lost 8 bases, and 0 bases stayed unmatched. The length of the CDR3 is 11 residues. The CDR3 region has the DNA TGTGCCAGCAGGCGGGGGGATGAGCAGTTCTTC. Its protein product is CASRRGDEQFF.

This clonotype was seen a handful of times. The chain carries TRBV10-3 and TRBJ2-1; weak D call: TRBD1 (6 bases). This CDR3 is 16 amino acids long. Germline V gene lookup returns CDR1 ENHRY and CDR2 SYGVKD. V lost 3 bases and J lost 2, with 14 bases in between. CDR3 loop: CAISDFGQGPYNEQFF. DNA for the CDR3: TGTGCCATCAGTGATTTCGGCCAGGGGCCCTACAATGAGCAGTTCTTC.

This clonotype was picked up a small number of times. CDR3 region: CASSPQPTSPSGYTF. The CDR3 coding sequence is TGTGCCAGCAGCCCCCAGCCGACAAGTCCGTCTGGCTACACCTTC. This chain uses TRBV7-2 with TRBJ1-2; D ambiguous. Germline V gene sequence: CDR1 SGHTA, CDR2 FQGNSA. The CDR3 length is 15 residues. V dropped 5 bases and J dropped 7 bases, with 20 bases sitting between them.

In this sample, this clonotype turned up many times. The CDR3 here is CATSDTGVDTQYF. Written as DNA, the CDR3 is TGTGCCACCAGTGACACAGGGGTGGATACGCAGTATTTT. The J gene is TRBJ2-3, the V gene TRBV24-1; 7 bases are a match to TRBD1. The CDR3 is made up of 13 amino acids. Germline V CDR1 and CDR2: KGHDR, SFDVKD. Trimming removed 4 bases from V and 6 bases from J; junction bases left unmatched: 3.

The rearrangement joins TRBV5-6 to TRBJ2-7; no definite D call. V was clipped by 1 base and J by 4 bases, with 3 bases between them. The CDR3 sequence is 11 residues long. The V gene's germline CDR1 is SGHDT and CDR2 YYEEEE. The CDR3 is CASSLQYEQYF. The CDR3 region has the DNA TGTGCCAGCAGCTTGCAGTACGAGCAGTACTTC.

In this sample, this clonotype turned up many times. The chain uses TRBV5-1 and TRBJ2-1, with D perhaps TRBD2 (5 bases). With 9 bases removed from V and 5 bases from J, the gap between germline ends came to 15 bases. Germline lookup yields CDR1 SGHRS and CDR2 YFSETQ. This CDR3 spans 13 amino acids. The CDR3 sequence: CATKEAVNNEQFF. Written as DNA, the CDR3 is TGCGCCACCAAGGAGGCAGTTAACAATGAGCAGTTCTTC.

This clonotype was seen repeatedly, ten times or more. CDR3 nucleotides: TGTGCCAGCAGTTACTCGGGGGTGGACGGCTACACCTTC. It encodes CASSYSGVDGYTF. This chain uses TRBV6-5 with TRBJ1-2, with D maybe TRBD1 (5 bases). The CDR3 extends over 13 amino acids. Germline lookup yields CDR1 MNHEY and CDR2 SVGAGI. V was trimmed by 0 bases and J by 8 bases, leaving 10 bases between them.

This chain links TRBV10-2 with TRBJ2-1; a weak D match, TRBD2 (7 bases). V was shortened by 8 bases and J by 12 bases, with 17 bases between the two germline ends. CDR3 length: 12 residues. CDR1 is WSHSY, CDR2 SAAADI, per germline. The CDR3 region is CASGGALSRQFF. The CDR3 nucleotides are TGCGCCAGCGGGGGGGCTTTATCCCGGCAGTTCTTC.

The chain recombines TRBV11-2 with TRBJ2-7, with 12 bases identical to TRBD1. CDR3 length equals 15 residues. The germline CDR1 and CDR2 sequences are SGHAT and FQNNGV. V trimming: 5 bases; J trimming: 9 bases; junction bases outside the gene matches: 11. CDR3 residues: CASSLISGTGGGQYF. CDR3 coding DNA: TGTGCCAGCAGCCTGATTTCCGGGACAGGGGGCGGGCAGTACTTC.

The chain has TRBV4-1 and TRBJ2-2; D is uncertain. Trimming shortened V by 0 bases and J by 9 bases, and 14 bases separated the two germline ends. The CDR3 is made up of 15 amino acids. Germline V lookup: CDR1 MGHRA, CDR2 YSYEKL. CDR3 in amino acids: CASSQEGLNNRELFF. The CDR3 nucleotides read TGCGCCAGCAGCCAAGAAGGGCTGAACAACAGGGAGCTGTTTTTT.

CDR3 DNA: TGCGCCAGCAGCTGGGGACACGGTCAAGAGACCCAGTACTTC. This codes for CASSWGHGQETQYF. The chain employs TRBV5-1 and TRBJ2-5; TRBD1 is a possible D gene (6 bases). Germline loops: CDR1 SGHRS, CDR2 YFSETQ. This CDR3 contains 14 residues. V lost 3 bases and J 2 bases, leaving 11 bases between the germline ends.